Below are 4 T cell receptor beta chains sequenced from a single sample in a study of blood T cell repertoires in COVID-19. Libraries were prepared by immunoSEQ multiplex PCR; TCRdb keeps only in-frame clonotypes and omits some of them. The sample lists roughly 400,000 clones; nearly 90% were seen once. Sequencing used PBMCs or T cells enriched from blood (not recorded which). These receptors all stem from a woman aged 40 to 50 with acute COVID-19.

CDR3 in DNA: TGCAGCGTTGACCTAGCTAGCACAGATACGCAGTATTTT. Its protein product is CSVDLASTDTQYF. The chain joins TRBV29-1 to TRBJ2-3, with a possible D match to TRBD2 (5 bases). Trimming pared 3 bases from V and 0 bases from J, leaving 7 bases between. Germline assignment: CDR1 SQVTM and CDR2 ANQGSEA. The CDR3 covers 13 residues.

The rearrangement joins TRBV5-1 to TRBJ1-1, with TRBD1 identical over 8 bases. Germline CDR1 SGHRS, CDR2 YFSETQ. This CDR3 is 16 amino acids long. The J segment lost 1 base and the V segment lost 0 bases, leaving 5 bases of the junction unmatched. Here the CDR3 reads CASSLGLGQGNTEAFF. The CDR3, as DNA: TGCGCCAGCAGCTTGGGTCTCGGACAGGGGAACACTGAAGCTTTCTTT.

The J gene is TRBJ2-7, the V gene TRBV7-7; 11 bases match TRBD1. Trimming removed 3 bases from V and 0 bases from J; junction bases left unmatched: 1. The germline CDR1 and CDR2 sequences are SSHAT and FNYEAQ (reference sequence). The CDR3 covers 15 residues. The CDR3 coding sequence is TGTGCCAGCAGCTTGGGACAGGGGGGCTCCTACGAGCAGTACTTC. This encodes CASSLGQGGSYEQYF.

V is TRBV5-1 and J is TRBJ2-3, with 7 bases lining up with TRBD1. The V gene's germline CDR1 is SGHRS and CDR2 YFSETQ. There are 16 residues in the CDR3. With 3 bases clipped from V and 1 base from J, the junction kept 8 bases outside the gene matches. The CDR3 region has the DNA TGCGCCAGCAGCTACGGACAGGACTTTGGCACAGATACGCAGTATTTT. This sequence encodes CASSYGQDFGTDTQYF.